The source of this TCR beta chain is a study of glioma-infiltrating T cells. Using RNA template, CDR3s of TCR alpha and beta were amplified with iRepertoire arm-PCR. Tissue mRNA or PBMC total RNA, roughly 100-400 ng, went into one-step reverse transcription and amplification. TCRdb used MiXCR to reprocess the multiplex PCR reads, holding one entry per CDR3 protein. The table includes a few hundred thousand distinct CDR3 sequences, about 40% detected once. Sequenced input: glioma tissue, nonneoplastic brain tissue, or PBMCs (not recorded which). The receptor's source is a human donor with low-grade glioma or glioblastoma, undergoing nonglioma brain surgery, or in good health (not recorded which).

CDR3 sequence (DNA): TGTGCCAGCAGTGGGACAGGGACCCACGAGCAGTACTTC. It is translated as CASSGTGTHEQYF. The chain has TRBV6-1 and TRBJ2-7; 8 positions match TRBD1. The length of the CDR3 is 13 residues. The junction had 4 bases not matched to a gene; V was cut back by 4 bases and J by 5 bases. Per the germline V gene, CDR1 is MNHNS and CDR2 is SASEGT.